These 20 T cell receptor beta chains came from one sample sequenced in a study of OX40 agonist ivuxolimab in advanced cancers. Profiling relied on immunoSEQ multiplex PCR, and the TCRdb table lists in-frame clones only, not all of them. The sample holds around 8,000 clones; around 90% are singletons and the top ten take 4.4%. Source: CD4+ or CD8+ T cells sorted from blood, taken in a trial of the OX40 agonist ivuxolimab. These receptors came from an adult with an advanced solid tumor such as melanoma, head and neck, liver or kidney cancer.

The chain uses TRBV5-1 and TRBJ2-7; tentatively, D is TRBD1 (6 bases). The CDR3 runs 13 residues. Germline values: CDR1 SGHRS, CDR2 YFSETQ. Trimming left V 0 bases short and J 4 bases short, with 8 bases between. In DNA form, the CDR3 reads TGCGCCAGCAGCTTGGACAGGGAGTACGAGCAGTACGTC. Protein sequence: CASSLDREYEQYV.

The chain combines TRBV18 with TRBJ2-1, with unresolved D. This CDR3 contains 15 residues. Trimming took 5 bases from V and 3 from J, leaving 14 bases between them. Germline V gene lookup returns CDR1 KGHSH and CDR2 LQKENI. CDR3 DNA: TGTGCCAGCTCAAGTCTCCACCTTCTCTACAATGAGCAGTTCTTC. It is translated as CASSSLHLLYNEQFF.

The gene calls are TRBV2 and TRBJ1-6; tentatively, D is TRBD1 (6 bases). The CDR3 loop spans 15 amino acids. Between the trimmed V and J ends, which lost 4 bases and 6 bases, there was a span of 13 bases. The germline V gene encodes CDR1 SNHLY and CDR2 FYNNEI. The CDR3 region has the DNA TGTGCCAGCAGTGGGGGGCCCAGGGGTAATTCACCCCTCCACTTT. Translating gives CASSGGPRGNSPLHF.

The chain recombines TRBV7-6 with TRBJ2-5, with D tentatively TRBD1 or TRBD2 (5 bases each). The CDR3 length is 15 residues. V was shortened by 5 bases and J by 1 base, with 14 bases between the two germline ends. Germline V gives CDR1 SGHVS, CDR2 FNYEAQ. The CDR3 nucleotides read TGTGCCAGCAGCCCGCCGGGACCTTTCCAAGAGACCCAGTACTTC. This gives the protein CASSPPGPFQETQYF.

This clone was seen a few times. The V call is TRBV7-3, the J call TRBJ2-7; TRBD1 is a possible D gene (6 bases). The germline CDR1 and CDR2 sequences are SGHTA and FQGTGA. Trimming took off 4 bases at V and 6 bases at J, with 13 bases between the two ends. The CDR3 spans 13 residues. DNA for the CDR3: TGTGCCAGCAGCTCGCAGGGGACGGCCGAGCAGTACTTC. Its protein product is CASSSQGTAEQYF.

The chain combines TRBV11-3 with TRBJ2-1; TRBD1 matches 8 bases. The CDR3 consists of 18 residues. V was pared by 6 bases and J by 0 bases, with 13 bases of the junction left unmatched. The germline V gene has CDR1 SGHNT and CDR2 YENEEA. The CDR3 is CASSPGQATGGSYNEQFF. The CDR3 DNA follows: TGTGCCAGCAGTCCGGGACAGGCAACGGGCGGCTCCTACAATGAGCAGTTCTTC. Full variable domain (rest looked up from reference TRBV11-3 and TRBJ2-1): EAGVVQSPRYKIIEKKQPVAFWCNPISGHNTLYWYLQNLGQGPELLIRYENEEAVDDSQLPKDRFSAERLKGVDSTLKIQPAELGDSAVYLCASSPGQATGGSYNEQFFGPGTRLTVL.

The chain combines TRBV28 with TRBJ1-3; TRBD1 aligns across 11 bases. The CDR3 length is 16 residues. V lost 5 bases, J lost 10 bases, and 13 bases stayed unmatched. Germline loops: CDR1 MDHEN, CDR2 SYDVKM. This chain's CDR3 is CASSPPGTGGKGTIYF. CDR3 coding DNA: TGTGCCAGCAGTCCTCCCGGGACAGGGGGAAAAGGGACCATATATTTT.

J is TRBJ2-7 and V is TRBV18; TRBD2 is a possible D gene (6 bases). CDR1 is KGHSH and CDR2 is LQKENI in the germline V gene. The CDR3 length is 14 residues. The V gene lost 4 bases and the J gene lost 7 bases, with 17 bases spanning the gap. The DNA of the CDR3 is TGTGCCAGCTCACAAGCGACGGTTGCGGGGGAGCAGTACTTC. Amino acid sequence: CASSQATVAGEQYF.

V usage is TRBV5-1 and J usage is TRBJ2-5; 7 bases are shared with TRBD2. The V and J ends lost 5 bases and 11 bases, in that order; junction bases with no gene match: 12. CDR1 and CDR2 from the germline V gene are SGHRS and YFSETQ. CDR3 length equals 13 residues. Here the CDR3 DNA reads TGCGCCAGCAGTCGGGGGGAGCCGGGGGAGCAGTACTTC. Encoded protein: CASSRGEPGEQYF.

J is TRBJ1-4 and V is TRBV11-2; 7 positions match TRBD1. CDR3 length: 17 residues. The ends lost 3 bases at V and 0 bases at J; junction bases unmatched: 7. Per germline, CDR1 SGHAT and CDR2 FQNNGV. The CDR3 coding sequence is TGTGCCAGCAGCTTGGGCAGGGGGACGACAACTAATGAAAAACTGTTTTTT. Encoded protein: CASSLGRGTTTNEKLFF.

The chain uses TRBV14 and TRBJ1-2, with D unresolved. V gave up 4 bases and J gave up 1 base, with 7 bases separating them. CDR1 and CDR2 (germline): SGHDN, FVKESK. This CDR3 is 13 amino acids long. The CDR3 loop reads CASSRELNYGYTF. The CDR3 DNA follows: TGTGCCAGCAGCCGGGAACTTAACTATGGCTACACCTTC.

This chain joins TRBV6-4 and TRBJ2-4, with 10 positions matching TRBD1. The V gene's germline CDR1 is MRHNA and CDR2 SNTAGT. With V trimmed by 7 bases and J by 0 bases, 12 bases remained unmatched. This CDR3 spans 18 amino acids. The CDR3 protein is CASMPGQGPYLAKNIQYF. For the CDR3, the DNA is TGTGCCAGCATGCCGGGACAGGGGCCTTACCTAGCCAAAAACATTCAGTACTTC.

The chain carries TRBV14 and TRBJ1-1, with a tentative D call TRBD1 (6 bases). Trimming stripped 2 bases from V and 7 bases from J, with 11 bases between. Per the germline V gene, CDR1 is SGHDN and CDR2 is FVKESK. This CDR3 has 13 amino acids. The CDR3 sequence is CASSQSRTVEAFF. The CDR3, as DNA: TGTGCCAGCAGCCAATCCCGGACAGTTGAAGCTTTCTTT.

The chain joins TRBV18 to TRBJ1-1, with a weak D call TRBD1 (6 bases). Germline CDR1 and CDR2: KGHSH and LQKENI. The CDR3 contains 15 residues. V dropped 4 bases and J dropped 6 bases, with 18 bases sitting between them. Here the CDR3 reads CASSRSQGYQSEAFF. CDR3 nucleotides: TGTGCCAGCTCACGCAGTCAGGGGTATCAGTCTGAAGCTTTCTTT. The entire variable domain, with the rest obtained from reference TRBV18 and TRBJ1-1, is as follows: NAGVMQNPRHLVRRRGQEARLRCSPMKGHSHVYWYRQLPEEGLKFMVYLQKENIIDESGMPKERFSAEFPKEGPSILRIQQVVRGDSAAYFCASSRSQGYQSEAFFGQGTRLTVV.

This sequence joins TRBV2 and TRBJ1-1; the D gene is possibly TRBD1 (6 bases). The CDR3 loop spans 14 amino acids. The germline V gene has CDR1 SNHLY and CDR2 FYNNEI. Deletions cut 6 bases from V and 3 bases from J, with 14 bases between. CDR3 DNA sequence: TGTGCCAGCAGGGACAGCCCTAACTACACTGAAGCTTTCTTT. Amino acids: CASRDSPNYTEAFF.

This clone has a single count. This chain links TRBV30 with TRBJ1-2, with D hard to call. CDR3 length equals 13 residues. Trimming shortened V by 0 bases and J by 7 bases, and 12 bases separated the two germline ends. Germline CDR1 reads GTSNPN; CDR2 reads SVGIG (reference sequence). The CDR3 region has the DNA TGTGCCTGGAGTGTACAATGGCTACTTGGCTACACCTTC. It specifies CAWSVQWLLGYTF. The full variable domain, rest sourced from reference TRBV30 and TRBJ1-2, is SQTIHQWPATLVQPVGSPLSLECTVEGTSNPNLYWYRQAAGRGLQLLFYSVGIGQISSEVPQNLSASRPQDRQFILSSKKLLLSDSGFYLCAWSVQWLLGYTFGSGTRLTVV.

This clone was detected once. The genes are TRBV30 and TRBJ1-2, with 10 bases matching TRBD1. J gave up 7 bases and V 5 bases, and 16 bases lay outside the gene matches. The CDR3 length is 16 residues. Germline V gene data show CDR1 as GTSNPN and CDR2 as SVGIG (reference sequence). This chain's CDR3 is CAWESGQGPPFFGYTF. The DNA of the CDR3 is TGTGCCTGGGAATCGGGACAGGGGCCACCCTTTTTTGGCTACACCTTC.

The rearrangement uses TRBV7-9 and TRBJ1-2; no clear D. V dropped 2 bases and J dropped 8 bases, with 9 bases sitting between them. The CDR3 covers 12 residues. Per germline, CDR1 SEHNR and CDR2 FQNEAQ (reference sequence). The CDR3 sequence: CASSLFGVGYTF. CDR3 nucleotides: TGTGCCAGCAGCTTATTCGGTGTCGGCTACACCTTC.

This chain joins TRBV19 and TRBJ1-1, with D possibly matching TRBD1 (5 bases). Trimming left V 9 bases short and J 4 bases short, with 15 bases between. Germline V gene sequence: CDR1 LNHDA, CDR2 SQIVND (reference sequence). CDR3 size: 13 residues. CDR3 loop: CASRHRGGTEAFF. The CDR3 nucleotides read TGTGCCAGCAGACATAGGGGTGGCACTGAAGCTTTCTTT.

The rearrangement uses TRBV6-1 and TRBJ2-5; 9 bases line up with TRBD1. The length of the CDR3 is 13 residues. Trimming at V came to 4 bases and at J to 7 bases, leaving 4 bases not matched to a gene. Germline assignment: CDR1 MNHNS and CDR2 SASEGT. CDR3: CASSGQGVWTQYF. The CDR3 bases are TGTGCCAGCAGTGGACAGGGGGTATGGACCCAGTACTTC.